What follows describes a single TCR beta chain. The target antigen is unknown. The source of the sample is a study of tumor-infiltrating lymphocytes in glioblastoma multiforme. Study-wide points: Detected clone frequencies may not reflect cell counts, being RNA-based.

CDR3 length equals 14 residues. CDR1 and CDR2 (germline): MNHEY, SVGAGI. Trimming left V 5 bases short and J 7 bases short, with 12 bases between. Three nested ARM-PCR rounds with V-beta and C-beta primers built TCRB libraries. Using its own MiXCR run on the multiplex PCR reads, TCRdb lists one record per CDR3 protein. The data hold about 10,000 distinct CDR3 sequences, with less than 75% observed a single time. Source material: brain tumor tissue. The TCR comes from a male donor with glioblastoma. The chain employs TRBV6-5 and TRBJ1-6; possibly TRBD1 for D (5 bases). The CDR3 bases are TGTGCCAGCAGTAGTCCAGGGCGGAATTCACCCCTCCACTTT. Amino acid sequence: CASSSPGRNSPLHF.